The next 31 T cell receptor beta chains were all read from a single sample in a study of T cell changes during pregnancy in multiple sclerosis. Some clones are missing from TCRdb's copy, which holds only in-frame ones; the method was immunoSEQ multiplex PCR. The sample holds 83,000 or so clones, around 94% seen once. Sequenced material: peripheral blood, taken after pregnancy. These receptors were obtained from a female donor in good health, enrolled as a control in a pregnancy study.

The chain couples TRBV28 to TRBJ1-5, with 9 nucleotides matching TRBD1. V was pared by 5 bases and J by 4 bases, with 12 bases of the junction left unmatched. Germline V gene data show CDR1 as MDHEN and CDR2 as SYDVKM. The CDR3 totals 17 residues. CDR3 DNA sequence: TGTGCCAGCAGTGGACAGGGGTCCCTCCGGAGGAATCAGCCCCAGCATTTT. Protein sequence: CASSGQGSLRRNQPQHF.

The rearrangement links TRBV28 to TRBJ2-7; TRBD2 aligns across 8 bases. Trimming took 3 bases from V and 7 from J; bases not matched to a gene: 8. Per the germline V gene, CDR1 is MDHEN and CDR2 is SYDVKM. This CDR3 contains 14 residues. CDR3: CASSLAGGSGEQYF. The CDR3, as DNA: TGTGCCAGCAGTTTGGCGGGAGGCTCGGGGGAGCAGTACTTC.

V is TRBV28 and J is TRBJ1-3; 9 positions agree with TRBD1. CDR3 length: 19 residues. Germline V CDR1 and CDR2: MDHEN, SYDVKM. V dropped 3 bases and J dropped 1; count of bases not matched to a gene: 13. The CDR3 sequence: CASSFPRDRAKESGNTIYF. CDR3 nucleotide sequence: TGTGCCAGCAGTTTCCCGCGGGACAGGGCCAAGGAATCTGGAAACACCATATATTTT.

The V call is TRBV6-1, the J call TRBJ2-7; maybe TRBD1 (5 bases). The CDR3 extends over 15 amino acids. The V and J ends lost 3 bases and 4 bases respectively, with 16 bases between them. Germline lookup yields CDR1 MNHNS and CDR2 SASEGT. CDR3 in DNA: TGTGCCAGCAGTGACGTCCGCAGGGCCGGTTACGAGCAGTACTTC. Protein: CASSDVRRAGYEQYF.

The rearrangement uses TRBV29-1 and TRBJ1-2, with 8 bases aligning to TRBD1. V was pared by 6 bases and J by 2 bases, with 5 bases of the junction left unmatched. The CDR3 has 13 residues. Germline CDR1 SQVTM, CDR2 ANQGSEA. CDR3: CSVLDRGNYGYTF. The CDR3 nucleotides read TGCAGCGTCTTAGACAGGGGAAACTATGGCTACACCTTC.

The rearrangement joins TRBV5-1 to TRBJ2-5, with 9 bases lining up with TRBD2. Germline CDR1 SGHRS, CDR2 YFSETQ. Trimming took 2 bases from V and 1 from J; bases not matched to a gene: 9. The CDR3 sequence is 17 residues long. The CDR3 DNA follows: TGCGCCAGCAGCTTTAGGGCGGGAGGGAGGGTCCAAGAGACCCAGTACTTC. Translation: CASSFRAGGRVQETQYF.

The chain is built from TRBV13 and TRBJ2-1, with D unresolved. The V end lost 2 bases, the J end lost 0 bases, and 5 bases lay between the germline ends. Germline loops: CDR1 PRHDT, CDR2 FYEKMQ (reference sequence). The CDR3 has 14 amino acids. The CDR3 is CASSLYSSYNEQFF. In DNA form, the CDR3 reads TGTGCCAGCAGCTTATATAGCTCCTACAATGAGCAGTTCTTC.

The chain is built from TRBV7-2 and TRBJ2-1; D gene unclear. Germline V CDR1 and CDR2: SGHTA, FQGNSA. Trimming removed 0 bases from V and 3 bases from J, with 9 bases in between. The CDR3 has 15 residues. The CDR3 sequence is CASSLASLNYNEQFF. The CDR3 nucleotides read TGTGCCAGCAGCTTAGCTAGCTTGAACTACAATGAGCAGTTCTTC.

This chain connects TRBV9 to TRBJ1-4; tentative D call: TRBD1 (5 bases). V gave up 3 bases and J gave up 0 bases, with 15 bases separating them. The length of the CDR3 is 17 residues. Germline V CDR1 and CDR2: SGDLS, YYNGEE. The CDR3 nucleotides are TGTGCCAGCAGCGGTGGCCCCCCGGGGGCAACTAATGAAAAACTGTTTTTT. It codes for CASSGGPPGATNEKLFF.

The chain is built from TRBV4-2 and TRBJ2-3, with D possibly TRBD1 on 6 matching bases. Germline CDR1 and CDR2: LGHNA and YNFKEQ. The CDR3 covers 14 residues. V lost 4 bases and J lost 7, with 15 bases in between. In DNA form, the CDR3 reads TGTGCCAGCAGCCCGTGGACAGAGGAAAATACGCAGTATTTT. Translated: CASSPWTEENTQYF.

This sequence joins TRBV10-2 and TRBJ1-5; possibly TRBD1 for D (5 bases). Germline assignment: CDR1 WSHSY and CDR2 SAAADI. Trimming cost V 7 bases and J 6 bases, with 16 bases left between them. The CDR3 sequence is 14 residues long. The CDR3 reads CASMGDWGGQPQHF. The CDR3, as DNA: TGCGCCAGCATGGGGGACTGGGGTGGTCAGCCCCAGCATTTT.

The genes are TRBV5-6 and TRBJ2-5, with TRBD2 matching 13 bases. The germline V gene has CDR1 SGHDT and CDR2 YYEEEE. V lost 5 bases to trimming and J lost 5 bases; unmatched junction nucleotides: 9. CDR3 length equals 16 residues. Written as DNA, the CDR3 is TGTGCCAGCAGTTTCCGGACTAGCGGGAGTTGGGAGACCCAGTACTTC. Residues: CASSFRTSGSWETQYF.

This rearrangement joins TRBV27 to TRBJ1-5; D is ambiguous. This CDR3 has 14 residues. CDR1 and CDR2 (germline): MNHEY, SMNVEV (reference sequence). The V and J ends lost 4 bases and 0 bases respectively, with 7 bases between them. For the CDR3, the DNA is TGTGCCAGCAGTTCCACTTATAGCAATCAGCCCCAGCATTTT. Protein: CASSSTYSNQPQHF.

This rearrangement joins TRBV5-6 to TRBJ1-1, with TRBD1 as a possible D gene (5 bases). Per germline, CDR1 SGHDT and CDR2 YYEEEE. The length of the CDR3 is 14 residues. V was cut by 8 bases and J by 3 bases, with 17 bases left in between. CDR3 nucleotide sequence: TGTGCCAGTCGTCCTCGGGGGGAGGACACTGAAGCTTTCTTT. Translating gives CASRPRGEDTEAFF.

The chain joins TRBV2 to TRBJ2-7, with 11 nucleotides matching TRBD2. J lost 0 bases, V lost 7 bases, and 8 bases had no gene match. CDR1 is SNHLY and CDR2 is FYNNEI in the germline V gene. The CDR3 totals 16 residues. The CDR3 DNA sequence: TGTGCCAGCAAAGGGACTAGCGGAAAAAGCTCCTACGAGCAGTACTTC. Translating it yields CASKGTSGKSSYEQYF. Complete variable domain (other parts from reference TRBV2 and TRBJ2-7): EPEVTQTPSHQVTQMGQEVILRCVPISNHLYFYWYRQILGQKVEFLVSFYNNEISEKSEIFDDQFSVERPDGSNFTLKIRSTKLEDSAMYFCASKGTSGKSSYEQYFGPGTRLTVT.

The V call is TRBV5-1, the J call TRBJ2-3; 7 bases are a match to TRBD2. The CDR3 has 14 amino acids. The V segment lost 3 bases and the J segment 5 bases; nucleotides outside the gene matches: 6. Per germline, CDR1 SGHRS and CDR2 YFSETQ. The chain's CDR3 is CASSSGSGGDTQYF. In nucleotides, the CDR3 is TGCGCCAGCAGCTCAGGGTCGGGAGGAGATACGCAGTATTTT.

The chain has TRBV27 and TRBJ2-3; D possibly corresponds to TRBD2 (6 bases). The CDR3 contains 16 residues. Trimming cost V 3 bases and J 0 bases, with 13 bases left between them. The germline V gene encodes CDR1 MNHEY and CDR2 SMNVEV (reference sequence). The CDR3 DNA sequence: TGTGCCAGCAGTTTCCGGGGGACGGGTAGCACAGATACGCAGTATTTT. Translation gives CASSFRGTGSTDTQYF.

The chain links TRBV2 to TRBJ1-3; D remains unclear. V was cut by 5 bases and J by 9 bases, with 8 bases left in between. The CDR3 runs to 11 residues. CDR1 and CDR2 (germline): SNHLY, FYNNEI. Here the CDR3 DNA reads TGTGCCAGCAGTAGAGGCGCCACCATATATTTT. Protein sequence: CASSRGATIYF.

V gene TRBV18 combines with J gene TRBJ2-7; possibly TRBD2 for D (6 bases). This CDR3 region has 14 residues. V shed 3 bases and J shed 0 bases, with 9 bases lying between them. CDR1 KGHSH and CDR2 LQKENI come from the germline V gene. CDR3 nucleotides: TGTGCCAGCTCACCGGGACTCAGCTCCTACGAGCAGTACTTC. Translated: CASSPGLSSYEQYF.

The chain recombines TRBV5-1 with TRBJ2-7; tentatively, D is TRBD2 (6 bases). Between the trimmed V and J ends, which lost 2 bases and 0 bases, there was a span of 12 bases. CDR1 SGHRS and CDR2 YFSETQ come from the germline V gene. The CDR3 totals 15 residues. CDR3 loop: CASSFGGESSYEQYF. The CDR3 nucleotides are TGCGCCAGCAGCTTTGGCGGGGAGAGCTCCTACGAGCAGTACTTC.

The rearrangement uses TRBV7-2 and TRBJ2-4; 9 nucleotides match TRBD2. Germline-derived CDR1 and CDR2 are SGHTA and FQGNSA. The CDR3 contains 16 residues. The V gene end was trimmed by 5 bases and the J gene end by 9 bases; junction bases not matched to a gene: 14. Here the CDR3 DNA reads TGTGCCAGCAGCACCGGACTAGCGCGTGGACATAGCATTCAGTACTTC. Translated, it gives CASSTGLARGHSIQYF.

V is TRBV5-1 and J is TRBJ2-1, with D possibly being TRBD2 (6 bases). The CDR3 extends over 18 amino acids. The germline V gene encodes CDR1 SGHRS and CDR2 YFSETQ. V was shortened by 0 bases and J by 7 bases, with 23 bases between the two germline ends. In DNA, the CDR3 is TGCGCCAGCAGCTTGGTAAACCCCGGGACCCGGGGGAGAAATGAGCAGTTCTTC. Translating gives CASSLVNPGTRGRNEQFF.

To note about this clone: The sample holds other DNA sequences that translate to the same CDR3. The V and J genes are TRBV2 and TRBJ2-7; D is undetermined. This CDR3 has 11 amino acids. The germline V gene has CDR1 SNHLY and CDR2 FYNNEI. V was clipped by 5 bases and J by 3 bases, with 5 bases between them. Here the CDR3 DNA reads TGTGCCAGCAGTCCAAACTACGAGCAGTACTTC. Translated: CASSPNYEQYF.

The chain couples TRBV11-2 to TRBJ1-1, with D perhaps matching TRBD1 (5 bases). The CDR3 spans 11 residues. CDR1 and CDR2 from the germline V gene are SGHAT and FQNNGV. Trimming shortened V by 1 base and J by 8 bases, and 5 bases separated the two germline ends. The CDR3 is CASSLGQEAFF. The CDR3, as DNA: TGTGCCAGCAGCTTAGGACAGGAAGCTTTCTTT. Using reference TRBV11-2 and TRBJ1-1 for the parts outside the CDR3, the full variable domain is EAGVAQSPRYKIIEKRQSVAFWCNPISGHATLYWYQQILGQGPKLLIQFQNNGVVDDSQLPKDRFSAERLKGVDSTLKIQPAKLEDSAVYLCASSLGQEAFFGQGTRLTVV.

The chain joins TRBV6-1 to TRBJ2-7; the D is unclear. The CDR3 is made up of 12 amino acids. Trimming took 2 bases from V and 2 from J, leaving 4 bases between them. CDR1 is MNHNS, CDR2 SASEGT, per germline. This chain's CDR3 is CASSEPPYEQYF. CDR3 nucleotide sequence: TGTGCCAGCAGTGAACCTCCCTACGAGCAGTACTTC.

The chain uses TRBV5-1 and TRBJ1-1; D might be TRBD1 (5 bases). This CDR3 has 15 amino acids. Germline assignment: CDR1 SGHRS and CDR2 YFSETQ. V shed 4 bases and J shed 1 base, with 14 bases lying between them. CDR3 loop: CASSRRSGQNTEAFF. In DNA, the CDR3 is TGCGCCAGCAGCAGACGCTCTGGACAGAACACTGAAGCTTTCTTT.

This sequence joins TRBV11-2 and TRBJ2-3; D unresolved. The CDR3 length is 13 residues. Germline V gene data show CDR1 as SGHAT and CDR2 as FQNNGV. Between the trimmed V and J ends, which lost 3 bases and 4 bases, there was a span of 8 bases. In DNA form, the CDR3 reads TGTGCCAGCAGCTTTAACAGAGCAGATACGCAGTATTTT. This gives the protein CASSFNRADTQYF. Supplemented by reference TRBV11-2 and TRBJ2-3, the full variable domain reads EAGVAQSPRYKIIEKRQSVAFWCNPISGHATLYWYQQILGQGPKLLIQFQNNGVVDDSQLPKDRFSAERLKGVDSTLKIQPAKLEDSAVYLCASSFNRADTQYFGPGTRLTVL.

This clone was recorded once. The V call is TRBV9, the J call TRBJ1-1; D not certain. This CDR3 comprises 14 residues. Germline V gives CDR1 SGDLS, CDR2 YYNGEE. V shed 0 bases and J shed 7 bases, with 13 bases lying between them. In DNA, the CDR3 is TGTGCCAGCAGCGTAGAGTTTCAGGCTGGTGAAGCTTTCTTT. As protein: CASSVEFQAGEAFF.

This chain joins TRBV2 and TRBJ2-1; a possible D gene is TRBD1 (6 bases). Germline CDR1 reads SNHLY; CDR2 reads FYNNEI. V was pared by 4 bases and J by 6 bases, with 16 bases between. The CDR3 is 15 amino acids. In DNA form, the CDR3 reads TGTGCCAGCAGTGTGTCATCTACAGGGCGCAATGAGCAGTTCTTC. Translated, it gives CASSVSSTGRNEQFF. Full variable domain (remainder filled in from reference TRBV2 and TRBJ2-1): EPEVTQTPSHQVTQMGQEVILRCVPISNHLYFYWYRQILGQKVEFLVSFYNNEISEKSEIFDDQFSVERPDGSNFTLKIRSTKLEDSAMYFCASSVSSTGRNEQFFGPGTRLTVL.

The chain is built from TRBV4-1 and TRBJ1-2; D might be TRBD1 (6 bases). Germline values: CDR1 MGHRA, CDR2 YSYEKL. V shed 0 bases and J shed 7 bases, with 15 bases lying between them. This CDR3 has 15 residues. DNA for the CDR3: TGCGCCAGCAGCCAAGATCGAGGGGGGGCGCGTGGCTACACCTTC. Its translation is CASSQDRGGARGYTF.

V is TRBV5-6 and J is TRBJ2-7; a weak D match, TRBD2 (5 bases). The CDR3 has 14 amino acids. CDR1 and CDR2 from the germline V gene are SGHDT and YYEEEE. The ends were cut back, 2 bases at V and 5 bases at J, with 14 bases in the middle. In DNA, the CDR3 is TGTGCCAGCAGCTTCGGGGTACTTGTCCACGAGCAGTACTTC. It yields the protein CASSFGVLVHEQYF.